This is a list of T cell receptor beta chains from one sample in a study of identical twins. TCRdb fed the 5' RACE reads into MiXCR, producing one record per CDR3 protein. Found here are roughly 250,000 distinct CDR3 sequences, 5.5% to 7% of them singletons; the top ten hold 3% to 4%. These data were also filed under a second study, of yellow fever vaccine responses in identical twins.

Sequenced input: memory (CD45RO+) T cells sorted from blood. These receptors all stem from a woman aged 18-29 years in good health. CDR3s include the opening cysteine and the closing phenylalanine or tryptophan. Fields, in order: clone size, J gene, D gene, V gene, CDR3 protein, CDR3 DNA. The D gene is left open where the match is weak. Clone size appears in some rows only: once, few, many, or a class for an expanded clone.

size: few
J: TRBJ2-7
D: .
V: TRBV9
CDR3: CASSGINRDEQYF
DNA: TGTGCCAGCAGCGGTATAAACAGGGACGAGCAGTACTTC

size: once
J: TRBJ2-3
D: TRBD2
V: TRBV10-3
CDR3: CAISESLAGGQTDTQYF
DNA: TGTGCCATCAGTGAGTCTCTAGCGGGGGGGCAGACAGATACGCAGTATTTT

size: many
J: TRBJ1-4
D: .
V: TRBV6-5
CDR3: CASSFFRGEKLFF
DNA: TGTGCCAGCAGTTTCTTTCGGGGTGAAAAACTGTTTTTT

size: .
J: TRBJ2-2
D: TRBD2
V: TRBV2
CDR3: CASSASGRGAGELFF
DNA: TGTGCCAGCAGTGCTAGCGGGAGGGGTGCCGGGGAGCTGTTTTTT

size: few
J: TRBJ1-1
D: TRBD1
V: TRBV29-1
CDR3: CSVEGQGRNTEAFF
DNA: TGCAGCGTTGAAGGACAGGGGAGGAACACTGAAGCTTTCTTT

size: .
J: TRBJ2-7
D: .
V: TRBV7-6
CDR3: CASSLGGTPGQYF
DNA: TGTGCCAGCAGCTTAGGCGGCACCCCGGGGCAGTACTTC

size: many
J: TRBJ1-3
D: TRBD1
V: TRBV28
CDR3: CASSWGQVAGNTIYF
DNA: TGTGCCAGCAGTTGGGGACAGGTTGCAGGAAACACCATATATTTT

size: many
J: TRBJ2-5
D: .
V: TRBV13
CDR3: CASSLVAETQYF
DNA: TGTGCCAGCAGCTTAGTAGCGGAGACCCAGTACTTC

size: many
J: TRBJ2-3
D: .
V: TRBV3-1
CDR3: CASSQASRGPPPYTQYF
DNA: TGTGCCAGCAGCCAAGCTTCCCGCGGTCCGCCCCCATACACGCAGTATTTT

size: .
J: TRBJ1-6
D: .
V: TRBV6-1
CDR3: CASSDRRHVNSPLHF
DNA: TGTGCCAGCAGTGACCGACGACACGTTAATTCACCCCTCCACTTT

size: many
J: TRBJ1-1
D: .
V: TRBV3-1
CDR3: CASSQLIGNTEAFF
DNA: TGTGCCAGCAGCCAATTGATAGGGAACACTGAAGCTTTCTTT

size: .
J: TRBJ1-2
D: .
V: TRBV7-9
CDR3: CASSKYPREFYGYTF
DNA: TGTGCCAGCAGCAAGTACCCCCGCGAGTTCTATGGCTACACCTTC

size: .
J: TRBJ2-3
D: TRBD2
V: TRBV20-1
CDR3: CSASTSGATDTQYF
DNA: TGCAGTGCTAGCACTAGCGGGGCCACAGATACGCAGTATTTT

size: few
J: TRBJ2-5
D: .
V: TRBV20-1
CDR3: CSARVLGQETQYF
DNA: TGCAGTGCTAGAGTTTTGGGGCAAGAGACCCAGTACTTC

size: few
J: TRBJ1-1
D: .
V: TRBV7-9
CDR3: CASSLVGTTGEAFF
DNA: TGTGCCAGCAGCTTAGTGGGGACGACAGGTGAGGCTTTCTTT

size: once
J: TRBJ2-5
D: TRBD2
V: TRBV20-1
CDR3: CSAAPGLAGGETQYF
DNA: TGCAGTGCGGCCCCGGGACTAGCGGGGGGGGAGACCCAGTACTTC

size: .
J: TRBJ1-5
D: TRBD1
V: TRBV12-5
CDR3: CASRQGNQPQHF
DNA: TGTGCTAGCCGACAGGGGAATCAGCCCCAGCATTTT

size: many
J: TRBJ1-4
D: .
V: TRBV12-3/TRBV12-4
CDR3: CASSRDGTNEKLFF
DNA: TGTGCCAGCAGTCGGGACGGAACAAATGAAAAACTGTTTTTT

size: few
J: TRBJ1-5
D: .
V: TRBV6-1
CDR3: CASSPQGPEWGQHF
DNA: TGTGCCAGCAGTCCACAGGGCCCCGAGTGGGGCCAGCATTTT

size: few
J: TRBJ2-7
D: .
V: TRBV12-3/TRBV12-4
CDR3: CASSLGSVSSYEQYF
DNA: TGTGCCAGCAGTTTGGGCAGTGTGAGCTCCTACGAGCAGTACTTC

size: few
J: TRBJ1-3
D: .
V: TRBV6-5
CDR3: CASSTRQSPSGNTIYF
DNA: TGTGCCAGCAGTACACGACAGTCTCCCTCTGGAAACACCATATATTTT

size: .
J: TRBJ2-6
D: .
V: TRBV6-4
CDR3: CASSDLYGPTPGANVLTF
DNA: TGTGCCAGCAGTGACTTATACGGGCCGACCCCTGGGGCCAACGTCCTGACTTTC

size: .
J: TRBJ2-7
D: .
V: TRBV5-1
CDR3: CASSPEGSSYEQYF
DNA: TGCGCCAGCAGCCCCGAGGGGTCCAGCTACGAGCAGTACTTC

size: many
J: TRBJ2-7
D: .
V: TRBV12-3/TRBV12-4
CDR3: CASRMGQDASYEQYF
DNA: TGTGCCAGCAGGATGGGCCAGGACGCTTCCTACGAGCAGTACTTC

size: few
J: TRBJ2-1
D: .
V: TRBV12-3/TRBV12-4
CDR3: CASKEGLHLNEQFF
DNA: TGTGCCAGCAAAGAGGGACTTCACCTCAATGAGCAGTTCTTC

size: few
J: TRBJ2-7
D: TRBD2
V: TRBV24-1
CDR3: CATSDLPGGPNEQYF
DNA: TGTGCCACCAGTGATTTGCCGGGAGGGCCGAACGAGCAGTACTTC

size: few
J: TRBJ1-6
D: TRBD1
V: TRBV19
CDR3: CASSIKRAGGSPLHF
DNA: TGTGCCAGTAGTATAAAGAGGGCAGGGGGATCACCCCTCCACTTT

size: few
J: TRBJ1-1
D: .
V: TRBV3-1
CDR3: CASSPEGRQNTEAFF
DNA: TGTGCCAGCAGCCCGGAGGGAAGACAGAACACTGAAGCTTTCTTT

size: few
J: TRBJ1-1
D: .
V: TRBV27
CDR3: CASSLSSTVKAFF
DNA: TGTGCCAGCAGTTTATCTTCGACAGTCAAAGCTTTCTTT

size: few
J: TRBJ2-1
D: .
V: TRBV20-1
CDR3: CSASLGYNEQFF
DNA: TGCAGTGCTAGCTTGGGCTACAATGAGCAGTTCTTC

size: .
J: TRBJ2-3
D: .
V: TRBV18
CDR3: CASSPGTWSTDTQYF
DNA: TGTGCCAGCTCACCAGGGACTTGGAGCACAGATACGCAGTATTTT

size: .
J: TRBJ1-6
D: .
V: TRBV20-1
CDR3: CSAGRQASSPLHF
DNA: TGCAGTGCCGGTAGACAGGCGAGTTCACCCCTCCACTTT

size: .
J: TRBJ1-4
D: .
V: TRBV18
CDR3: CASSPTTNEKLFF
DNA: TGTGCCAGCTCACCGACAACTAATGAAAAACTGTTTTTT